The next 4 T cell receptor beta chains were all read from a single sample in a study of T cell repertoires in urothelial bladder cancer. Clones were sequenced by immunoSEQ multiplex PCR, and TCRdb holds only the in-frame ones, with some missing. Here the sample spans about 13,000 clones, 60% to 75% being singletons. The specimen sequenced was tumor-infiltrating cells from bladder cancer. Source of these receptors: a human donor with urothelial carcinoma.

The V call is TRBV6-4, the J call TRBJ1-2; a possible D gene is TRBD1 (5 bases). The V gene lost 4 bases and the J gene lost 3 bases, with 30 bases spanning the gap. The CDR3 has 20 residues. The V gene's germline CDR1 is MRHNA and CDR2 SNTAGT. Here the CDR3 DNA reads TGTGCCAGCAGTGGCGCCCTTGGGAGGGGTCGGGCGCTCTTAGACTATGGCTACACCTTC. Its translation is CASSGALGRGRALLDYGYTF.

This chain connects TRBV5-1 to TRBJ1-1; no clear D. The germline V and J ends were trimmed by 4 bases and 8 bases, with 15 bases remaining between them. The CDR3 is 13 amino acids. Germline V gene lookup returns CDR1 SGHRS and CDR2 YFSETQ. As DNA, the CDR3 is TGCGCCAGCAGCGGTTTGCAGAGGGAGGAAGCTTTCTTT. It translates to CASSGLQREEAFF.

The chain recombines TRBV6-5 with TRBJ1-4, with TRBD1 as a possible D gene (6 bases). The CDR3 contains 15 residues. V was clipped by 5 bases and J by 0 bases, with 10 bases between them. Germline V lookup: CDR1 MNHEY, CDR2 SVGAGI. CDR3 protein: CASSPGQTTNEKLFF. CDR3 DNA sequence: TGTGCCAGCAGTCCCGGACAGACAACTAATGAAAAACTGTTTTTT.

In DNA form, the CDR3 reads TGTGCCAGCTCACCAGACAGGGATTTCGGCTACACCTTC. Amino acids: CASSPDRDFGYTF. This chain uses TRBV18 with TRBJ1-2, with 7 positions matching TRBD1. Germline V CDR1 and CDR2: KGHSH, LQKENI. CDR3 length: 13 amino acids. Trimming removed 2 bases from V and 8 bases from J; junction bases left unmatched: 5.